This entry lists 4 T cell receptor beta chains sequenced from one sample in a study of shared clonotypes between healthy human individuals. TCRdb's table, derived via immunoSEQ multiplex PCR, lists solely in-frame clones and lacks some. Of a few million clones listed, around 94% are singletons. The sample was naive CD4+ T cells sorted from blood. Documented subset: CD45RA+ positively selected. The receptors were gathered from a man aged 18 to 35 in good health.

V and J are TRBV27 and TRBJ1-6, with 9 bases lining up with TRBD1. The V gene end was trimmed by 5 bases and the J gene end by 14 bases; junction bases not matched to a gene: 4. This CDR3 spans 12 amino acids. Germline CDR1 and CDR2: MNHEY and SMNVEV (reference sequence). The CDR3 sequence is CASSPRTGALHF. DNA of the CDR3: TGTGCCAGCAGTCCCCGGACAGGGGCCCTCCACTTT.

The gene calls are TRBV19 and TRBJ1-6, with TRBD1 matching over 9 bases. The CDR3 spans 17 residues. CDR1 LNHDA and CDR2 SQIVND come from the germline V gene (reference sequence). V shed 7 bases, J shed 9 bases, and the junction held 16 bases outside the gene matches. The CDR3 coding sequence is TGTGCCAGTACCCCCCTTGGGGCAGACAGGGGGAGTTCACCCCTCCACTTT. Its protein product is CASTPLGADRGSSPLHF.

V gene TRBV5-4 combines with J gene TRBJ2-5, with 10 bases aligning to TRBD1. V lost 2 bases, J lost 6 bases, and 10 bases stayed unmatched. Per germline, CDR1 SGHNT and CDR2 YYREEE (reference sequence). This CDR3 contains 16 residues. CDR3 sequence: CASSLPTGTGAKTQYF. CDR3 DNA: TGTGCCAGCAGCTTACCGACCGGGACAGGGGCGAAGACCCAGTACTTC.

J is TRBJ2-7 and V is TRBV6-1; D gene uncertain. The CDR3 runs 11 residues. Germline lookup yields CDR1 MNHNS and CDR2 SASEGT. Trimming cost V 10 bases and J 6 bases, with 13 bases left between them. CDR3: CATRGSGEQYF. For the CDR3, the DNA is TGTGCCACCCGAGGTTCTGGCGAGCAGTACTTC.